This is a list of T cell receptor beta chains from one sample in a study of CD8 T cells in ankylosing spondylitis. In TCRdb, the 5' RACE reads were re-called with MiXCR into one record per CDR3 protein. The sample comprises about 420,000 distinct CDR3 sequences, around 24% of which are singletons, and 15% to 20% rests with the top ten. Sequenced sample: blood, either unsorted or a sorted T cell fraction (not recorded which). All receptors come from a male donor with ankylosing spondylitis. CDR3s include the opening cysteine and the closing phenylalanine or tryptophan. A D gene is named only where the DNA matches it firmly. Clone size is given for some rows only: seen once, a few or many times, or a class if the clone is expanded.

j_call v_call clone_size d_call cdr3_aa cdr3_nt
TRBJ2-7 TRBV20-1 . TRBD1 CSAPGTAYEQYF TGCAGTGCCCCTGGGACAGCCTACGAGCAGTACTTC
TRBJ1-1 TRBV2 . . CASTRAGSVIEGAFF TGTGCCAGCACCAGGGCGGGATCGGTAATCGAAGGGGCTTTCTTT
TRBJ2-5 TRBV29-1 few TRBD2 CSVDRAGEETQYF TGCAGCGTTGACAGGGCGGGGGAAGAGACCCAGTACTTC
TRBJ2-5 TRBV11-3 . . CASSRRTAQETQYF TGTGCCAGCAGCCGCCGGACAGCTCAAGAGACCCAGTACTTC
TRBJ2-7 TRBV18 few . CASSPRRQDYEQYF TGTGCCAGCTCACCACGGCGACAGGATTACGAGCAGTACTTC
TRBJ2-3 TRBV27 . TRBD2 CASSDSGSGGTQYF TGTGCCAGCAGTGACAGCGGGAGCGGGGGTACGCAGTATTTT
TRBJ2-7 TRBV29-1 many . CSVEYTGPEQYF TGCAGCGTTGAATATACAGGGCCCGAGCAGTACTTC
TRBJ2-3 TRBV11-2 few . CASSSPGRDPHTDTQYF TGTGCCAGCAGCTCACCGGGCAGGGACCCCCACACAGATACGCAGTATTTT
TRBJ2-3 TRBV7-6 . . CASSLGNRDTQYF TGTGCCAGCAGCTTAGGGAATAGAGATACGCAGTATTTT
TRBJ2-3 TRBV3-1 . . CASSQGRADTQYF TGTGCCAGCAGCCAGGGGCGGGCAGATACGCAGTATTTT
TRBJ1-2 TRBV2 few . CASDRDLYGYTF TGTGCCAGCGACCGGGATCTCTATGGCTACACCTTC
TRBJ2-7 TRBV11-2 . TRBD2 CASSLGRDYNYEQYF TGTGCCAGCAGCTTAGGGCGGGACTACAACTACGAGCAGTACTTC
TRBJ2-7 TRBV5-1 few . CASSLISGEQYF TGCGCCAGCAGCTTGATTTCGGGTGAGCAGTACTTC
TRBJ2-6 TRBV12-3/TRBV12-4 . . CASSPGSPTGANVLTF TGTGCCAGCAGTCCCGGCTCCCCGACCGGGGCCAACGTCCTGACTTTC
TRBJ1-2 TRBV25-1 many . CASSESFRAPYGYTF TGTGCCAGCAGTGAATCGTTCCGGGCTCCCTATGGCTACACCTTC
TRBJ2-5 TRBV9 . . CASSPLGEPAETQYF TGTGCCAGCAGCCCGCTTGGGGAACCCGCAGAGACCCAGTACTTC
TRBJ1-6 TRBV20-1 . . CSARENKLPNSPLHF TGCAGTGCTAGAGAGAACAAGCTTCCTAATTCACCCCTCCACTTT
TRBJ2-5 TRBV5-1 many TRBD2 CASSWTGGGRETQYF TGCGCCAGCAGCTGGACTGGCGGGGGACGGGAGACCCAGTACTTC
TRBJ2-3 TRBV28 few TRBD1 CASSRDSPTDTQYF TGTGCCAGCAGCAGGGACAGCCCCACAGATACGCAGTATTTT
TRBJ1-2 TRBV6-2/TRBV6-3 few . CASSHRVVGYTF TGTGCCAGCAGTCACAGGGTTGTCGGCTACACCTTC
TRBJ2-7 TRBV9 . . CASSVAPGPSYEQYF TGTGCCAGCAGCGTAGCCCCTGGGCCTTCCTACGAGCAGTACTTC
TRBJ2-1 TRBV28 . . CASSPPSLQNEQFF TGTGCCAGCAGCCCGCCCTCCTTACAAAATGAGCAGTTCTTC
TRBJ2-1 TRBV7-2 few TRBD2 CASSLVSGTTPYNEQFF TGTGCCAGCAGCTTAGTTAGTGGGACTACACCCTACAATGAGCAGTTCTTC
TRBJ2-1 TRBV7-2 . . CASSLRSGEQFF TGTGCCAGCAGCTTACGGTCCGGTGAGCAGTTCTTC
TRBJ2-5 TRBV4-1 few . CASSQGRVMGTQYF TGCGCCAGCAGCCAAGGTCGTGTGATGGGGACCCAGTACTTC
TRBJ2-5 TRBV20-1 . TRBD2 CSARQLAGGPWETQYF TGCAGTGCTAGGCAACTAGCGGGAGGGCCTTGGGAGACCCAGTACTTC
TRBJ2-7 TRBV28 few TRBD2 CASLKAGVYEQYF TGTGCCAGCTTAAAGGCGGGGGTCTACGAGCAGTACTTC